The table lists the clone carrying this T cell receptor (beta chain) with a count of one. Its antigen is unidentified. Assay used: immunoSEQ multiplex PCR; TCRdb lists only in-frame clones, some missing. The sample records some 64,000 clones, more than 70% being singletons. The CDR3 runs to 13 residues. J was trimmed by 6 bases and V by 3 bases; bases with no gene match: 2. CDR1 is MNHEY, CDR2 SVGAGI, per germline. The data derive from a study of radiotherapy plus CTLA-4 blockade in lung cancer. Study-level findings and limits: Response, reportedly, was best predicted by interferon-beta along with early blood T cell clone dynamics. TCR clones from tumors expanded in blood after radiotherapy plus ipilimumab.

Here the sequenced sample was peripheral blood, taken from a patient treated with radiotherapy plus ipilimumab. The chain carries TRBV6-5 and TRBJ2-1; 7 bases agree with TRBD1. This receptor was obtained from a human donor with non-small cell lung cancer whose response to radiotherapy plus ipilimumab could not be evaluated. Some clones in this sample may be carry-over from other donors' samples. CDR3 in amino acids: CASSYTGVNEQFF. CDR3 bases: TGTGCCAGCAGTTATACAGGGGTCAATGAGCAGTTCTTC.